A single TCR beta chain is shown here with its context. Its cognate antigen is unknown. Assay: immunoSEQ multiplex PCR; the TCRdb copy retains only in-frame clones and omits some. The sample lists roughly 1,800,000 clones, approximately 94% occurring once. This sample was taken from a study of shared clonotypes between healthy human individuals. The wider study: The study used three CD4 naive, three CD4 memory, two CD8 naive and one CD8 memory plate per donor. Study-wide findings and caveats: Compared with memory subsets, naive subsets generally had larger estimated richness. Genetic and exposure-history diversity was limited by the small donor number.

Between the trimmed V and J ends, which lost 6 bases and 0 bases, there was a span of 10 bases. Germline loops: CDR1 MNHEY, CDR2 SMNVEV (reference sequence). CDR3 length equals 14 residues. Naive CD8 cells lacked CD45RO, underwent positive selection for CCR7 and left out terminally differentiated effector memory CD45RA+ cells. Sequenced sample: naive CD8+ T cells sorted from blood. This TCR derives from a man between 18 and 29 years old in good health. This chain connects TRBV27 to TRBJ2-3; the D gene is possibly TRBD2 (6 bases). CDR3 sequence: CASRPGVSTDTQYF. For the CDR3, the DNA is TGTGCCAGCAGACCGGGAGTGAGCACAGATACGCAGTATTTT.